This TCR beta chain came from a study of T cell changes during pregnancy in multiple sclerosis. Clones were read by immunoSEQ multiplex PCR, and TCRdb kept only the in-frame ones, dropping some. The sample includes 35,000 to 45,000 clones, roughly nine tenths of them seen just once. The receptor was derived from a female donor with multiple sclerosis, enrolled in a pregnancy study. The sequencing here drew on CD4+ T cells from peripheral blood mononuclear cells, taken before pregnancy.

Here the CDR3 DNA reads TGTGCCAGCAGTTACAGTAGCGGGGGGGGCACAGATACGCAGTATTTT. This codes for CASSYSSGGGTDTQYF. This chain joins TRBV28 and TRBJ2-3, with 11 bases that match TRBD2. The V gene's germline CDR1 is MDHEN and CDR2 SYDVKM. The CDR3 is 16 residues long. The J segment lost 1 base and the V segment lost 4 bases, leaving 4 bases of the junction unmatched.